This TCR beta chain appears in the sequencing data of a study of response to subunit inactivated influenza vaccine. Study outcomes and limitations: New T cells are recruited in small numbers by each seasonal influenza vaccination, according to the authors' suggestion.

TCRdb redid the calling of the RT-PCR reads with MiXCR, one entry per CDR3 protein. The table has over 750,000 distinct CDR3 sequences, 21% seen once; the top ten hold more than 8.5%. This clonotype has more than one count but fewer than ten. The antigen is not known. The ends were cut back, 1 base at V and 4 bases at J, with 14 bases in the middle. This CDR3 is built from 16 residues. Germline V gives CDR1 SGHVS, CDR2 FNYEAQ. The chain has TRBV7-6 and TRBJ2-1; TRBD1 might be the D (6 bases). This receptor was identified in a man aged 45-60 years who received an inactivated influenza vaccine. The sample consisted of PBMCs from blood, taken around 5 days after vaccination. The CDR3 spells CASSLVATGHYNEQFF. The CDR3 DNA is TGTGCCAGCAGCTTAGTTGCGACAGGCCATTACAATGAGCAGTTCTTC.